The 26 T cell receptor beta chains below were found in one sample sequenced in a study of neurological immune-mediated disorders. A single record per CDR3 protein comes from TCRdb applying MiXCR to the 5' RACE reads. Here the sample spans about 40,000 distinct CDR3 sequences, approximately 15% being singletons. Sequencing was performed on CD4+ T cells from blood. The receptor source for this set is a woman in her sixties or seventies with HTLV-1-associated myelopathy (HAM/TSP).

The sample holds many counts of this clonotype. This chain links TRBV20-1 with TRBJ2-7; 9 bases line up with TRBD1. V lost 0 bases and J lost 1; bases outside the gene matches: 1. This CDR3 has 14 residues. Looked up from germline, CDR1 is DFQATT and CDR2 is SNEGSKA (reference sequence). The CDR3 coding sequence is TGCAGTGCTAGAGAGACAGGGGGATCCTACGAGCAGTACTTC. The encoded protein is CSARETGGSYEQYF.

This clonotype came up many times. The chain uses TRBV6-1 and TRBJ2-7; possible D gene TRBD1, 6 bases. Germline V CDR1 and CDR2: MNHNS, SASEGT. V dropped 7 bases and J dropped 2 bases, with 15 bases sitting between them. This CDR3 spans 14 amino acids. The DNA for the CDR3 is TGTGCCAGCACCACGTACAGGGACACCTACGAGCAGTACTTC. Its translation is CASTTYRDTYEQYF.

This clonotype has ten or more counts. The rearrangement joins TRBV10-2 to TRBJ1-3; 7 bases are a match to TRBD1. After removal of 3 bases from V and 4 bases from J, the junction contained 3 bases not matched to a gene. The CDR3 runs to 14 residues. Germline values: CDR1 WSHSY, CDR2 SAAADI. The CDR3 DNA reads as TGCGCCAGCAGTGAACAGGGGACCGGAAACACCATATATTTT. It specifies CASSEQGTGNTIYF.

This clonotype was seen ten or more times. The V call is TRBV20-1, the J call TRBJ2-3, with 12 bases fitting TRBD2. V lost 0 bases, J lost 3 bases, and 4 bases stayed unmatched. CDR3 length equals 16 residues. From germline, CDR1 is DFQATT and CDR2 SNEGSKA (reference sequence). The CDR3 loop is CSARDPSGGATDTQYF. The CDR3, as DNA: TGCAGTGCTAGAGACCCTAGCGGGGGGGCGACAGATACGCAGTATTTT.

The CDR3 DNA reads TGCGCCAGCAGCTTGGTAGAACAGGTGGGCATTAACACTGAAGCTTTCTTT. Translation: CASSLVEQVGINTEAFF. The chain combines TRBV5-1 with TRBJ1-1, with D perhaps matching TRBD1 (5 bases). V was shortened by 0 bases and J by 2 bases, with 17 bases between the two germline ends. The CDR3 sequence is 17 residues long. Germline V CDR1 and CDR2: SGHRS, YFSETQ.

This clonotype came up many times. J is TRBJ2-3 and V is TRBV20-1, with 7 positions matching TRBD2. This CDR3 region has 15 residues. Germline CDR1 and CDR2: DFQATT and SNEGSKA (reference sequence). J was trimmed by 5 bases and V by 5 bases; bases with no gene match: 13. The CDR3 loop is CSALTHRGGGDTQYF. As DNA, the CDR3 is TGCAGTGCTTTAACCCATCGCGGGGGTGGAGATACGCAGTATTTT.

This clonotype was detected ten times or more. This rearrangement joins TRBV5-1 to TRBJ2-1, with 9 bases fitting TRBD2. This CDR3 has 14 amino acids. V was pared by 4 bases and J by 4 bases, with 3 bases of the junction left unmatched. Germline lookup yields CDR1 SGHRS and CDR2 YFSETQ. In nucleotides, the CDR3 is TGCGCCAGCAGCGTAGCGGGGGCATACAATGAGCAGTTCTTC. This sequence encodes CASSVAGAYNEQFF.

This clonotype was picked up many times. The chain couples TRBV29-1 to TRBJ2-7; a weak D match, TRBD2 (5 bases). V was clipped by 4 bases and J by 5 bases, with 18 bases between them. The germline V gene encodes CDR1 SQVTM and CDR2 ANQGSEA. The CDR3 spans 14 residues. The CDR3 sequence: CSVGGAASRHEQYF. CDR3 nucleotides: TGCAGCGTTGGGGGAGCGGCTAGTCGCCACGAGCAGTACTTC.

The CDR3 nucleotides read TGTGCCAGCAGCTCAACCGGGACTAGCGGAACAGATACGCAGTATTTT. Its protein is CASSSTGTSGTDTQYF. The genes are TRBV28 and TRBJ2-3; 11 bases line up with TRBD2. J gave up 3 bases and V 6 bases, and 8 bases lay outside the gene matches. Germline CDR1 reads MDHEN; CDR2 reads SYDVKM. The CDR3 totals 16 residues.

This chain links TRBV7-2 with TRBJ2-6; 7 positions agree with TRBD1. The V and J ends lost 9 bases and 2 bases, in that order; junction bases with no gene match: 13. CDR3 length equals 17 residues. CDR1 and CDR2 (germline): SGHTA, FQGNSA. CDR3 in DNA: TGTGCCAGTAGAGCCGGGACAGTTGTAACTGGGGCCAACGTCCTGACTTTC. It is translated as CASRAGTVVTGANVLTF.

In this sample, this clonotype turned up many times. The chain has TRBV2 and TRBJ2-7, with D perhaps TRBD2 (6 bases). From germline, CDR1 is SNHLY and CDR2 FYNNEI. This CDR3 region has 13 residues. The ends were cut back, 7 bases at V and 0 bases at J, with 10 bases in the middle. The CDR3 spells CASTQGLSYEQYF. The CDR3, as DNA: TGTGCCAGCACCCAGGGACTCTCCTACGAGCAGTACTTC.

With regard to this clonotype: With a much larger clone just one base away, this may be a read error. The rearrangement uses TRBV2 and TRBJ2-3; no reliable D call. CDR1 and CDR2 from the germline V gene are SNHLY and FYNNEI. The CDR3 runs 14 residues. The CDR3 DNA is TGTGCCAGCAGTGGCAGGCTAAGCACAGCTACGCAGTATTTT. Its translation: CASSGRLSTATQYF. The full variable domain, completed using reference TRBV2 and TRBJ2-3, is EPEVTQTPSHQVTQMGQEVILRCVPISNHLYFYWYRQILGQKVEFLVSFYNNEISEKSEIFDDQFSVERPDGSNFTLKIRSTKLEDSAMYFCASSGRLSTATQYFGPGTRLTVL.

This clonotype was observed at least ten times. The chain combines TRBV12-3 or TRBV12-4 with TRBJ1-2; perhaps TRBD1 as D (5 bases). Trimming left V 3 bases short and J 7 bases short, with 18 bases between. The CDR3 runs to 15 residues. The CDR3: CASSFNLRGTGGYTF. CDR3 nucleotides: TGTGCCAGCAGTTTTAATTTACGGGGCACCGGTGGCTACACCTTC.

This clonotype came up many times. The chain is built from TRBV5-1 and TRBJ1-3, with D possibly TRBD1 on 5 matching bases. The CDR3 consists of 14 residues. The germline CDR1 and CDR2 sequences are SGHRS and YFSETQ. V was clipped by 4 bases and J by 2 bases, with 10 bases between them. This CDR3 is CASSAGTPGNTIYF. For the CDR3, the DNA is TGCGCCAGCAGCGCCGGGACGCCTGGAAACACCATATATTTT.

This clonotype has at least ten counts. This chain uses TRBV5-1 with TRBJ1-1; no firm D call. The V end lost 4 bases, the J end lost 4 bases, and 14 bases lay between the germline ends. The CDR3 has 14 residues. Germline V gives CDR1 SGHRS, CDR2 YFSETQ. CDR3 amino acids: CASSLLGWGTEAFF. CDR3 in DNA: TGCGCCAGCAGCCTGCTTGGGTGGGGCACTGAAGCTTTCTTT.

There are many counts of this clonotype. This chain links TRBV5-5 with TRBJ2-2; D not certain. Trimming shortened V by 0 bases and J by 4 bases, and 10 bases separated the two germline ends. This CDR3 is built from 15 residues. CDR1 and CDR2 from the germline V gene are SGHKS and YYEKEE (reference sequence). The CDR3 loop is CASSLAATGTGELFF. The CDR3, as DNA: TGTGCCAGCAGCTTGGCGGCTACGGGCACCGGGGAGCTGTTTTTT.

This clonotype occurred many times. The genes are TRBV5-1 and TRBJ2-7; a weak D match, TRBD2 (6 bases). The CDR3 is made up of 17 amino acids. CDR1 is SGHRS, CDR2 YFSETQ, per germline. Between the trimmed V and J ends, which lost 4 bases and 0 bases, there was a span of 20 bases. The CDR3 here is CASSLWARGTSSYEQYF. The DNA for the CDR3 is TGCGCCAGCAGCCTCTGGGCTCGGGGGACGAGCTCCTACGAGCAGTACTTC.

This clonotype was counted at least ten times. The chain employs TRBV5-1 and TRBJ2-3; 8 bases align to TRBD1. Germline CDR1 SGHRS, CDR2 YFSETQ. The CDR3 sequence is 16 residues long. The ends lost 0 bases at V and 2 bases at J; junction bases unmatched: 5. CDR3 coding DNA: TGCGCCAGCAGCTTGGTAATGGGACAGGACACAGATACGCAGTATTTT. Translated, it gives CASSLVMGQDTDTQYF. Full variable domain (rest looked up from reference TRBV5-1 and TRBJ2-3): KAGVTQTPRYLIKTRGQQVTLSCSPISGHRSVSWYQQTPGQGLQFLFEYFSETQRNKGNFPGRFSGRQFSNSRSEMNVSTLELGDSALYLCASSLVMGQDTDTQYFGPGTRLTVL.

This clonotype has a count of ten or more. This chain links TRBV3-1 with TRBJ1-1, with a tentative D call TRBD1 (6 bases). This CDR3 has 12 amino acids. CDR1 is LGHDT and CDR2 is YNNKEL in the germline V gene (reference sequence). V shed 7 bases and J shed 8 bases, with 14 bases lying between them. CDR3 residues: CASTYRGGEAFF. As DNA, the CDR3 is TGTGCCAGCACCTACCGAGGGGGGGAAGCTTTCTTT.

Details on this clonotype: Being one base from a much bigger clone, this may be a read error. The gene calls are TRBV11-2 and TRBJ1-2; 7 positions agree with TRBD1. This CDR3 has 15 amino acids. Trimming removed 6 bases from V and 8 bases from J; junction bases left unmatched: 15. Germline V gives CDR1 SGHAT, CDR2 FQNNGV. As DNA, the CDR3 is TGTGCCAGCAGACAGGACCGGGACAGCTACAGGGGCTACACCTTC. Translation: CASRQDRDSYRGYTF.

This clonotype was observed at least ten times. The chain uses TRBV10-1 and TRBJ2-3, with D perhaps TRBD2 (7 bases). V lost 6 bases and J 6 bases, leaving 16 bases between the germline ends. Germline CDR1 and CDR2: WNHNN and SYGVQD (reference sequence). The length of the CDR3 is 14 residues. The CDR3 DNA reads TGCGCCAGCAGCCGGGGGGCCCAGCGGGATACGCAGTATTTT. Its translation: CASSRGAQRDTQYF.

This clonotype is judged medium-sized. This chain links TRBV20-1 with TRBJ2-3; 11 positions agree with TRBD2. The CDR3 totals 18 residues. Losses at the gene ends were 3 bases for V and 6 bases for J; bases not matched to a gene: 17. Germline CDR1 is DFQATT and CDR2 is SNEGSKA (reference sequence). CDR3 DNA sequence: TGCAGTGCTAGTCCCCTAGCGGGGGGCGACCTTTTGTCGGATACGCAGTATTTT. It specifies CSASPLAGGDLLSDTQYF.

This clonotype was found many times. This chain joins TRBV3-1 and TRBJ1-2; TRBD1 matches 7 bases. The CDR3 has 12 residues. V lost 3 bases and J lost 8; bases outside the gene matches: 3. Germline CDR1 and CDR2: LGHDT and YNNKEL (reference sequence). CDR3 sequence: CASSQPGQGYTF. DNA for the CDR3: TGTGCCAGCAGCCAGCCGGGACAGGGCTACACCTTC.

This clonotype was picked up many times. This chain uses TRBV27 with TRBJ2-7, with D perhaps assigned TRBD1 or TRBD2 (5 bases each). The CDR3 totals 16 residues. Germline CDR1 reads MNHEY; CDR2 reads SMNVEV (reference sequence). Trimming took 5 bases from V and 4 from J, leaving 21 bases between them. CDR3 region: CASSVGDRDLFYEQYF. The CDR3, as DNA: TGTGCCAGCAGTGTGGGGGATAGGGACCTTTTTTACGAGCAGTACTTC.

This clonotype was seen ten or more times. The chain combines TRBV12-3 or TRBV12-4 with TRBJ1-1; D ambiguous. The CDR3 sequence is 12 residues long. Trimming took off 0 bases at V and 8 bases at J, with 7 bases between the two ends. The CDR3 sequence: CASSLALKEAFF. The DNA for the CDR3 is TGTGCCAGCAGTTTAGCCTTAAAAGAAGCTTTCTTT.

The chain carries TRBV6-1 and TRBJ1-4; D gene unclear. The CDR3 totals 16 residues. Trimming pared 8 bases from V and 0 bases from J, leaving 16 bases between. From germline, CDR1 is MNHNS and CDR2 SASEGT. The CDR3 sequence is CASSSSRRPTNEKLFF. The CDR3 DNA reads as TGTGCCAGCTCTTCCAGCCGGAGGCCAACTAATGAAAAACTGTTTTTT.